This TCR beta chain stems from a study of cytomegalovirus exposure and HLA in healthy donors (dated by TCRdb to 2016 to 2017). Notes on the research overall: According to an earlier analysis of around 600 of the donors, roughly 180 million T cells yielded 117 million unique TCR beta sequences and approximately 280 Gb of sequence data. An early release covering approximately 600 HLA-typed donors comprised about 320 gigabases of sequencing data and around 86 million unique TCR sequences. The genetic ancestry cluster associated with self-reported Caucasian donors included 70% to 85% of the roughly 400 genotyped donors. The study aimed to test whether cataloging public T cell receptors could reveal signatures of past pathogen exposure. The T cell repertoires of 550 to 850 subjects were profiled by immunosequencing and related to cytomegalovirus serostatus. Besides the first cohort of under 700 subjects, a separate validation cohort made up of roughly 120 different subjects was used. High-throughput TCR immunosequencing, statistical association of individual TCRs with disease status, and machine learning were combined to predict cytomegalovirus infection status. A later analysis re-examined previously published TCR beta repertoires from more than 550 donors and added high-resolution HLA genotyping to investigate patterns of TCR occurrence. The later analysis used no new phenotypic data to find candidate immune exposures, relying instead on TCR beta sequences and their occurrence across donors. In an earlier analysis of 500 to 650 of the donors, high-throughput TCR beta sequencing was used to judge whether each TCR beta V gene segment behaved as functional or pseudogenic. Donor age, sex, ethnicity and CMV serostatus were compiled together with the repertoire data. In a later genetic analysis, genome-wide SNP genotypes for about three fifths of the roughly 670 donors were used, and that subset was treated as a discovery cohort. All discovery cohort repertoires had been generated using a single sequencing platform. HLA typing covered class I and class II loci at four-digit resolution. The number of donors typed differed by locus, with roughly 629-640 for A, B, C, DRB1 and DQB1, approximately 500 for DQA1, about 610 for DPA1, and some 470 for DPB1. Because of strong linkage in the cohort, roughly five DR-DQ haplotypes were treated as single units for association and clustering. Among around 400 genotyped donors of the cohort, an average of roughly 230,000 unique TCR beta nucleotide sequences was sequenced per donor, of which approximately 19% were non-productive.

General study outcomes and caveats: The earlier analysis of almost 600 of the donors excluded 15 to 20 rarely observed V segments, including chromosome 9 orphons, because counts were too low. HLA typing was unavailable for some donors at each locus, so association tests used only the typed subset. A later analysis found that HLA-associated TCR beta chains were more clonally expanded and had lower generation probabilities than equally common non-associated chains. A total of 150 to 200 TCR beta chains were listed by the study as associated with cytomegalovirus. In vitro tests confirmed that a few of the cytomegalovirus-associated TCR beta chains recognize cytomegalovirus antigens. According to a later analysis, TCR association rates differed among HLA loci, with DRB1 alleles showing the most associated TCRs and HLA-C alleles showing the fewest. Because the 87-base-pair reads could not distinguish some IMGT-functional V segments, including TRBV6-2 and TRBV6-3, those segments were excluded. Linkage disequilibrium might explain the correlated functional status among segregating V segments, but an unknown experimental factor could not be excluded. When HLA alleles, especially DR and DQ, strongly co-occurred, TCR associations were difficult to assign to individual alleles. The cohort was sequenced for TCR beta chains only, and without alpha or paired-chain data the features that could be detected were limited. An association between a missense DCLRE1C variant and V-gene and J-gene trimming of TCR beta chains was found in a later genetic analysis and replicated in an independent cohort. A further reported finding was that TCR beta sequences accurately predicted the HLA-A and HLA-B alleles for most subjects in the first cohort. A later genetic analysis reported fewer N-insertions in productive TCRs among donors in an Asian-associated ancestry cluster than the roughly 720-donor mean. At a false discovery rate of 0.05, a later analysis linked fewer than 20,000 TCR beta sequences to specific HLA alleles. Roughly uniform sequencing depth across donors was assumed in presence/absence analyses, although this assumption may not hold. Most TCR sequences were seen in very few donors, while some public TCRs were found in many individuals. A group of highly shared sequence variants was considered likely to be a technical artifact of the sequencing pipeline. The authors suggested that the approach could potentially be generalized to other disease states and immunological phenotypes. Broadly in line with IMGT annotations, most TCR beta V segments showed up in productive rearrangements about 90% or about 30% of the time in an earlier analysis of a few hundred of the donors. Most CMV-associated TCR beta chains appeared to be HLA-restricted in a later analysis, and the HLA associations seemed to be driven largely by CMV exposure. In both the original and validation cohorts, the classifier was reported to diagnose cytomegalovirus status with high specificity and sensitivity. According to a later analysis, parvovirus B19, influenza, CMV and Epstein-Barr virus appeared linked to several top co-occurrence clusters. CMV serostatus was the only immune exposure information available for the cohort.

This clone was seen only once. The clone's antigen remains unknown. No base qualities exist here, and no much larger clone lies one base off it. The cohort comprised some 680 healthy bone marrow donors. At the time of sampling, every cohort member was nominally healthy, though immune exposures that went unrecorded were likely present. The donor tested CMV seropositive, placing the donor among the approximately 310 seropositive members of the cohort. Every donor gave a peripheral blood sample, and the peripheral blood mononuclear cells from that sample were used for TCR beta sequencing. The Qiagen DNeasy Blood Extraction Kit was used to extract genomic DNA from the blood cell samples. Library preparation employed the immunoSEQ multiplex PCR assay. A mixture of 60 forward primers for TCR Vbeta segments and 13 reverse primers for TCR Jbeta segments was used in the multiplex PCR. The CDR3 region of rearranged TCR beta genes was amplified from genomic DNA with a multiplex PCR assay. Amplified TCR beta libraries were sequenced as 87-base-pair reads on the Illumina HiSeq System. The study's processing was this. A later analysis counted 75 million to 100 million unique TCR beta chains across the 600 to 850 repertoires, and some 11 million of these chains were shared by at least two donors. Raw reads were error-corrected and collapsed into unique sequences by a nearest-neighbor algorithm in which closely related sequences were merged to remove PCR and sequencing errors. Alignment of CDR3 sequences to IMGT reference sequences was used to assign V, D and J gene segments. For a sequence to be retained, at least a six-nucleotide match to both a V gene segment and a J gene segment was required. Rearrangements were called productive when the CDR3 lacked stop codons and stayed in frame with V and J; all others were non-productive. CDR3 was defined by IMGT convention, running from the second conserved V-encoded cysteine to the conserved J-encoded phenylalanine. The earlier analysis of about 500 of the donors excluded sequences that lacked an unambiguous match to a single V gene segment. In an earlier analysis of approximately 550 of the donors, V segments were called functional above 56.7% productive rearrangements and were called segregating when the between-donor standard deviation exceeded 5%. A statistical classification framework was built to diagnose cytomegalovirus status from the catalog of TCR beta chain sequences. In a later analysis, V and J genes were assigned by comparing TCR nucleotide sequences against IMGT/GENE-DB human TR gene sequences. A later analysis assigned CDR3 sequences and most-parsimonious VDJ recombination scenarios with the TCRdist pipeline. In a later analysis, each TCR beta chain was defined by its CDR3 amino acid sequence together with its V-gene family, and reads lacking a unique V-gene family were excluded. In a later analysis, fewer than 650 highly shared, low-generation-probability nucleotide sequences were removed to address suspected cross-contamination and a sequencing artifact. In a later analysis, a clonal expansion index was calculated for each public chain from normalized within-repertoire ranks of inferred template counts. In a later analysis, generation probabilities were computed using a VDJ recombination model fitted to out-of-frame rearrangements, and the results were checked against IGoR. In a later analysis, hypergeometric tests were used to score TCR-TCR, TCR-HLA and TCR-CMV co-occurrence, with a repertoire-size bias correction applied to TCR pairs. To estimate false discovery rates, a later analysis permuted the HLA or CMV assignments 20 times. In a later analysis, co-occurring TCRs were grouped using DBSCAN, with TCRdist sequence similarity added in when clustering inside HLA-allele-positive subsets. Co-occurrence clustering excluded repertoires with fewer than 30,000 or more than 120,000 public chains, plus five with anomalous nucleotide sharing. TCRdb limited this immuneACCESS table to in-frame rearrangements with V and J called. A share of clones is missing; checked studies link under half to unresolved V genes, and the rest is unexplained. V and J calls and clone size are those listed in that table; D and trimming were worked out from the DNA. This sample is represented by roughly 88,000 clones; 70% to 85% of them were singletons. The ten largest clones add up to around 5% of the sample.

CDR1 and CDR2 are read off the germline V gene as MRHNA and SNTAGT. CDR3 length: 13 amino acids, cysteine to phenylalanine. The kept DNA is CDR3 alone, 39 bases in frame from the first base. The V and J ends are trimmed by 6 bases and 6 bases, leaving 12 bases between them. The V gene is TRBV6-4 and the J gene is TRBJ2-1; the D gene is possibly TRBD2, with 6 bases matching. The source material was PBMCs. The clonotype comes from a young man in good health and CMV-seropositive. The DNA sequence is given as TGTGCCAGCAGGGGGCGACTAGGCAATGAGCAGTTCTTC. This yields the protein CASRGRLGNEQFF.